The next 16 T cell receptor beta chains were all read from a single sample in a study of T cell responses to AZD1222 COVID-19 vaccine (dated by TCRdb to about 2021). The library was produced with the immunoSEQ multiplex PCR assay. The table was pulled from immuneACCESS by TCRdb, which kept in-frame rearrangements only. Such tables lose some clones; where checked, under half of the loss comes from unresolved V genes, and the rest has no known cause. This sample comprises roughly 200,000 clones, approximately 94% of them detected only once. Around 1.7% of the sample rests with the top ten. What the time point label conveys for this sample: about 28 days (+/-7) after the second vaccine dose. Explained via the paper, the treatment or condition label denotes: meningococcal conjugate vaccine given as trial control. Sequencing used peripheral blood, obtained 28 days after the second dose of the MenACWY control vaccine. These receptors were collected from an adult who received the MenACWY meningococcal vaccine as a control.

CDR3 residues: CASSYSGGTNEKLFF. The CDR3 DNA reads TGTGCCAGCAGTTACTCGGGAGGGACTAATGAAAAACTGTTTTTT. V and J are TRBV6-5 and TRBJ1-4; no firm D call. CDR1 MNHEY and CDR2 SVGAGI come from the germline V gene. V was clipped by 0 bases and J by 2 bases, with 7 bases between them. The CDR3 is made up of 15 amino acids.

The chain is built from TRBV21-1 and TRBJ2-2; TRBD2, the table's D call, lacks a check against the DNA. TRBV21-1 constitutes a pseudogene. CDR3 length equals 18 residues. CDR3 region: CASSKKTSGRANTGELFF. The CDR3 bases are TGTGCCAGCAGCAAAAAGACTAGCGGGAGGGCGAACACCGGGGAGCTGTTTTTT.

In DNA form, the CDR3 reads TGTGCCAGCAGCTTAGGGCTAGCGGGGACTTCGAACACCGGGGAGCTGTTTTTT. Translating gives CASSLGLAGTSNTGELFF. This sequence joins TRBV11-3 and TRBJ2-2; TRBD2 agrees at 9 bases. V was pared by 1 base and J by 0 bases, with 6 bases of the junction left unmatched. Germline assignment: CDR1 SGHNT and CDR2 YENEEA. The CDR3 is 18 residues long.

J is TRBJ2-7 and V is TRBV24-1; 13 bases align to TRBD2. The CDR3 totals 14 residues. Germline values: CDR1 KGHDR, CDR2 SFDVKD. V was clipped by 6 bases and J by 5 bases; unmatched bases: 3. The CDR3 region has the DNA TGTGCCACCAGTCCGACTAGCGGGGGGCACGAGCAGTACTTC. This gives the protein CATSPTSGGHEQYF.

The chain couples TRBV27 to TRBJ1-2; the match to TRBD1 covers 10 bases. Per germline, CDR1 MNHEY and CDR2 SMNVEV (reference sequence). The CDR3 spans 14 residues. The V segment lost 6 bases and the J segment 4 bases; nucleotides outside the gene matches: 5. CDR3 region: CASSSGTGVYGYTF. DNA for the CDR3: TGTGCCAGCAGCTCCGGGACAGGGGTCTATGGCTACACCTTC.

The CDR3 sequence is CASSLDSYTEAFF. The DNA of the CDR3 is TGTGCCAGCAGTCTCGACAGCTACACTGAAGCTTTCTTT. The chain combines TRBV6-2 or TRBV6-3 with TRBJ1-1; the D gene is possibly TRBD1 (5 bases). In germline, CDR1 is MNHEY, CDR2 SVGEGT. The CDR3 spans 13 residues. Trimming removed 5 bases from V and 3 bases from J, with 10 bases in between.

The V call is TRBV9, the J call TRBJ2-3; tentatively, D is TRBD1 (5 bases). Germline CDR1 and CDR2: SGDLS and YYNGEE. With 4 bases removed from V and 2 bases from J, the gap between germline ends came to 17 bases. The CDR3 covers 16 residues. CDR3 sequence reads: CASSPLGQVDTDTQYF. CDR3 bases: TGTGCCAGCAGCCCCCTGGGGCAGGTTGACACAGATACGCAGTATTTT.

V and J are TRBV7-8 and TRBJ1-2; 7 positions agree with TRBD1. After removal of 1 base from V and 7 bases from J, the junction contained 18 bases not matched to a gene. CDR1 is SGHVS and CDR2 is FQNEAQ in the germline V gene. CDR3 length equals 18 residues. CDR3 nucleotides: TGTGCCAGCAGCTTAGTTAGACAGGGTATAGTAGCGGACAGTGGCTACACCTTC. It specifies CASSLVRQGIVADSGYTF.

This chain links TRBV27 with TRBJ1-6; D possibly corresponds to TRBD1 (5 bases). Germline V gene sequence: CDR1 MNHEY, CDR2 SMNVEV (reference sequence). Trimming cost V 2 bases and J 9 bases, with 11 bases left between them. This CDR3 contains 14 residues. The CDR3 loop is CASSLRGYGSPLHF. The CDR3 DNA sequence: TGTGCCAGCAGTTTACGGGGGTATGGTTCACCCCTCCACTTT.

The chain has TRBV10-3 and TRBJ1-1; D is undetermined. V was cut by 5 bases and J by 1 base, with 11 bases left in between. CDR1 ENHRY and CDR2 SYGVKD come from the germline V gene. This CDR3 contains 14 residues. The CDR3 bases are TGTGCCATCAGTCCGGACGGCCGGAACACTGAAGCTTTCTTT. It codes for CAISPDGRNTEAFF.

This sequence joins TRBV14 and TRBJ2-7; D possibly corresponds to TRBD1 (6 bases). The CDR3 spans 15 residues. Germline V gives CDR1 SGHDN, CDR2 FVKESK. V shed 5 bases and J shed 2 bases, with 16 bases lying between them. CDR3: CASSDHRVTPYEQYF. The CDR3, as DNA: TGTGCCAGCAGCGACCACAGGGTAACTCCCTACGAGCAGTACTTC.

The chain links TRBV15 to TRBJ1-4; D gene ambiguous. Germline lookup yields CDR1 LNHNV and CDR2 YYDKDF (reference sequence). The CDR3 totals 13 residues. Trimming pared 0 bases from V and 10 bases from J, leaving 9 bases between. The CDR3 loop is CATSRDLAGKLFF. The CDR3 bases are TGTGCCACCAGCAGAGATCTGGCGGGAAAACTGTTTTTT.

The rearrangement links TRBV6-5 to TRBJ1-2; D not resolved. V lost 6 bases, J lost 10 bases, and 12 bases lay in between. From germline, CDR1 is MNHEY and CDR2 SVGAGI. The CDR3 runs to 11 residues. CDR3 sequence (DNA): TGTGCCAGCAGGGGCAAATACGACTACACCTTC. Translated, it gives CASRGKYDYTF.

This clone was seen just once. The rearrangement links TRBV5-1 to TRBJ2-3; 10 bases agree with TRBD1. CDR3 size: 16 residues. Losses at the gene ends were 4 bases for V and 8 bases for J; bases not matched to a gene: 13. Germline-derived CDR1 and CDR2 are SGHRS and YFSETQ. DNA for the CDR3: TGCGCCAGCAGCAACGAGGGGGACAGGGGACGCGGTACGCAGTATTTT. Translated, it gives CASSNEGDRGRGTQYF.

This clone showed up just once. The chain joins TRBV19 to TRBJ1-5; D is unclear. CDR3 length: 16 amino acids. With 3 bases removed from V and 0 bases from J, the gap between germline ends came to 12 bases. The V gene's germline CDR1 is LNHDA and CDR2 SQIVND (reference sequence). This CDR3 reads CASSMTRILSNQPQHF. CDR3 bases: TGTGCCAGTAGTATGACACGAATCCTTAGCAATCAGCCCCAGCATTTT.

The rearrangement uses TRBV28 and TRBJ1-2; a possible D gene is TRBD1 (5 bases). The V end was cut by 6 bases, the J end by 1 base, with 9 bases between. This CDR3 region has 13 residues. The germline gives CDR1 MDHEN, CDR2 SYDVKM. CDR3 sequence reads: CASSLQGNYGYTF. The CDR3 nucleotides are TGTGCCAGCAGCTTGCAGGGTAACTATGGCTACACCTTC.